This T cell receptor beta chain was recovered during a study of shared clonotypes between healthy human individuals. The CDR3 length is 14 residues. V was cut by 5 bases and J by 11 bases, with 18 bases left in between. From germline, CDR1 is MDHEN and CDR2 SYDVKM. This clone was picked up a small number of times. CD8 cells regarded as naive lacked CD45RO, were positively chosen for CCR7, and omitted terminally differentiated effector memory CD45RA+ cells. Data came from immunoSEQ multiplex PCR; TCRdb stores just in-frame clones and leaves some out. The table shows about 2.1 million clones, with around 95% occurring only once.

This clonotype was obtained from a young man in good health. Some clones in this sample may be carry-over from other donors' samples. Sample: naive CD8+ T cells from PBMCs. The rearrangement joins TRBV28 to TRBJ1-4, with a tentative D call TRBD1 (6 bases). DNA for the CDR3: TGTGCCAGCAGTCGGCACCAGGGGAAAGGGAAACTGTTTTTT. Encoded protein: CASSRHQGKGKLFF. Full variable domain (remainder filled in from reference TRBV28 and TRBJ1-4): DVKVTQSSRYLVKRTGEKVFLECVQDMDHENMFWYRQDPGLGLRLIYFSYDVKMKEKGDIPEGYSVSREKKERFSLILESASTNQTSMYLCASSRHQGKGKLFFGSGTQLSVL.